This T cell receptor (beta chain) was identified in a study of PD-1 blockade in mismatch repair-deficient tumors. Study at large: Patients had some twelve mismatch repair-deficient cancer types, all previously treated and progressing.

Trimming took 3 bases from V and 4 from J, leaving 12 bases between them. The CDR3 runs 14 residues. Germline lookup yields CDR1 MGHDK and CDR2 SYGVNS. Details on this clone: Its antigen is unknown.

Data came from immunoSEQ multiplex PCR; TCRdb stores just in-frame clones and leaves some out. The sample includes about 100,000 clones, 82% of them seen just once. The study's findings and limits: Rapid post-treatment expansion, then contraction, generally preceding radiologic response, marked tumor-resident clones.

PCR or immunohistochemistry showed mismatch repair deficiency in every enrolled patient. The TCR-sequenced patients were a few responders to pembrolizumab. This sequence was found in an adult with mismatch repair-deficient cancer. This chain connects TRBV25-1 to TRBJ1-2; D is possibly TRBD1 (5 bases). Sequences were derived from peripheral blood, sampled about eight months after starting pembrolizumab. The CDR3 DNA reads TGTGCCAGCAGTGACCGGGGCCGGAGCTATGGCTACACCTTC. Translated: CASSDRGRSYGYTF.